These 8 T cell receptor beta chains were sequenced from one sample in a study of vaccination and CD4 T cells after COVID-19. Specified treatment: roughly 11-day PBMC culture with coronavirus spike peptide pools or control peptides (ViraFEST assay). These receptors have no known antigen. The Oncomine TCR Beta short-read assay sequenced DNA from cultured CD4+ T cells. TCRdb re-derived calls from the PCR reads in MiXCR, one entry per CDR3 protein. The sample includes about 18,000 distinct CDR3 sequences, just under 80% seen only once; the top ten take about 15%. Material: CD4+ T cells from blood, cultured in vitro, obtained after SARS-CoV-2 vaccination. The receptors here all came from a human donor who received a COVID-19 vaccine.

The chain is built from TRBV19 and TRBJ1-2; TRBD1 is a possible D gene (5 bases). V was clipped by 6 bases and J by 4 bases, with 12 bases between them. The CDR3 runs to 13 residues. The germline V gene has CDR1 LNHDA and CDR2 SQIVND (reference sequence). CDR3 protein: CASRNGGTYGYTF. CDR3 in DNA: TGTGCCAGTAGAAATGGAGGGACCTATGGCTACACCTTC.

This clonotype was recorded once. The V and J genes are TRBV12-3 or TRBV12-4 and TRBJ2-3; 8 positions match TRBD1. This CDR3 has 16 residues. Trimming took 3 bases from V and 0 from J; bases not matched to a gene: 5. The CDR3 DNA follows: TGTGCCAGCAGTTTGGGACAGGTGATTAGCACAGATACGCAGTATTTT. It yields the protein CASSLGQVISTDTQYF.

The chain employs TRBV15 and TRBJ1-4, with D unclear. This CDR3 spans 13 amino acids. With 5 bases removed from V and 7 bases from J, the gap between germline ends came to 11 bases. Per germline, CDR1 LNHNV and CDR2 YYDKDF (reference sequence). This CDR3 reads CATSGRSAEKLFF. DNA for the CDR3: TGTGCCACCAGCGGGAGAAGTGCTGAAAAACTGTTTTTT.

The chain recombines TRBV14 with TRBJ2-5; TRBD1 matches 7 bases. The CDR3 runs to 15 residues. Germline CDR1 is SGHDN and CDR2 is FVKESK. The V segment lost 3 bases and the J segment 1 base; nucleotides outside the gene matches: 5. CDR3 in DNA: TGTGCCAGCAGCCAGGGACAGTCGACCCAAGAGACCCAGTACTTC. It encodes CASSQGQSTQETQYF. The full variable domain, in which reference TRBV14 and TRBJ2-5 provide the parts outside the CDR3, is EAGVTQFPSHSVIEKGQTVTLRCDPISGHDNLYWYRRVMGKEIKFLLHFVKESKQDESGMPNNRFLAERTGGTYSTLKVQPAELEDSGVYFCASSQGQSTQETQYFGPGTRLLVL.

The chain employs TRBV7-8 and TRBJ2-3; tentatively, D is TRBD1 or TRBD2 (6 bases each). This CDR3 region has 13 residues. CDR1 is SGHVS, CDR2 FQNEAQ, per germline. Trimming pared 5 bases from V and 10 bases from J, leaving 16 bases between. The CDR3 nucleotides are TGTGCCAGCAGCCAAGTAAGGGGGGCACCGCAGTATTTT. This encodes CASSQVRGAPQYF. Using reference TRBV7-8 and TRBJ2-3 for the parts outside the CDR3, the full variable domain is GAGVSQSPRYKVAKRGQDVALRCDPISGHVSLFWYQQALGQGPEFLTYFQNEAQLDKSGLPSDRFFAERPEGSVSTLKIQRTQQEDSAVYLCASSQVRGAPQYFGPGTRLTVL.

The V call is TRBV25-1, the J call TRBJ1-2, with D perhaps matching TRBD1 (6 bases). The CDR3 has 12 amino acids. Germline assignment: CDR1 MGHDK and CDR2 SYGVNS. V was clipped by 8 bases and J by 2 bases, with 9 bases between them. CDR3 amino acids: CASRGQNYGYTF. DNA of the CDR3: TGTGCCAGCCGTGGACAGAACTATGGCTACACCTTC.

This chain connects TRBV18 to TRBJ1-2; 7 bases agree with TRBD1. V gave up 3 bases and J gave up 5 bases; unmatched junction bases: 15. The CDR3 length is 17 residues. Germline assignment: CDR1 KGHSH and CDR2 LQKENI. CDR3 nucleotide sequence: TGTGCCAGCTCACCCACAGGGGCGGAAAGTCCGGATTATGGCTACACCTTC. It codes for CASSPTGAESPDYGYTF.

The J gene is TRBJ2-5, the V gene TRBV12-5; D is undetermined. The CDR3 runs to 11 residues. Per germline, CDR1 LGHNT and CDR2 FRNRAP. V was shortened by 1 base and J by 5 bases, with 2 bases between the two germline ends. CDR3 DNA sequence: TGTGCTAGTGGTTTGGCGGAGACCCAGTACTTC. Amino acid sequence: CASGLAETQYF.